Below, 7 T cell receptor beta chains from the same sample are listed, as sequenced in a study of T cell repertoires in cytomegalovirus infection. Each CDR3 protein is one row after TCRdb ran MiXCR on the reads. The table has 150,000 to 200,000 distinct CDR3 sequences, about 15% seen once. Sequencing used CD8+ T cells from PBMCs. The origin of the receptors is a human donor in good health (CMV status not recorded). Some clones in this sample may be carry-over from other donors' samples.

CDR3 amino acids: CAISESYRFSGNTIYF. DNA for the CDR3: TGTGCCATCAGTGAGTCATATCGATTCTCTGGAAACACCATATATTTT. The genes are TRBV10-3 and TRBJ1-3, with D unresolved. Trimming took off 0 bases at V and 0 bases at J, with 9 bases between the two ends. The germline V gene has CDR1 ENHRY and CDR2 SYGVKD. The CDR3 is 16 residues long.

This clonotype was detected a few times. The CDR3 sequence is CATSRDLEGATNTEAFF. The CDR3 bases are TGTGCCACCAGCAGAGATTTGGAGGGGGCGACGAACACTGAAGCTTTCTTT. The chain joins TRBV15 to TRBJ1-1; 7 nucleotides agree with TRBD1. V lost 0 bases to trimming and J lost 1 base; unmatched junction nucleotides: 8. CDR1 and CDR2 (germline): LNHNV, YYDKDF (reference sequence). The CDR3 has 17 residues. Full variable domain (rest looked up from reference TRBV15 and TRBJ1-1): DAMVIQNPRYQVTQFGKPVTLSCSQTLNHNVMYWYQQKSSQAPKLLFHYYDKDFNNEADTPDNFQSRRPNTSFCFLDIRSPGLGDTAMYLCATSRDLEGATNTEAFFGQGTRLTVV.

The chain couples TRBV6-2 or TRBV6-3 to TRBJ2-1; D might be TRBD1 (6 bases). V lost 11 bases and J lost 6, with 23 bases in between. The CDR3 totals 15 residues. Germline CDR1 is MNHEY and CDR2 is SVGEGT. In nucleotides, the CDR3 is TGTGCCCGCATCCCGGGACATTTCACACCCAATGAGCAGTTCTTC. Protein: CARIPGHFTPNEQFF.

This CDR3 reads CASSLTLGTGLHEQYF. CDR3 DNA sequence: TGTGCCAGCAGCTTAACCCTCGGGACAGGGCTCCACGAGCAGTACTTC. The V call is TRBV5-6, the J call TRBJ2-7; 9 nucleotides match TRBD1. The germline gives CDR1 SGHDT, CDR2 YYEEEE. CDR3 size: 16 residues. V dropped 2 bases and J dropped 5; count of bases not matched to a gene: 11.

This clonotype was recorded at least ten times. CDR3 nucleotide sequence: TGTGCCAGCAGCAACTCCGATTATAGCAATCAGCCCCAGCATTTT. Its protein product is CASSNSDYSNQPQHF. The chain uses TRBV7-2 and TRBJ1-5; D remains ambiguous. The V end lost 5 bases, the J end lost 0 bases, and 11 bases lay between the germline ends. The CDR3 sequence is 15 residues long. Germline V gene lookup returns CDR1 SGHTA and CDR2 FQGNSA.

J is TRBJ1-2 and V is TRBV7-2; unclear D gene. V shed 8 bases and J shed 7 bases, with 11 bases lying between them. The CDR3 runs to 11 residues. CDR1 SGHTA and CDR2 FQGNSA come from the germline V gene. CDR3 loop: CASGWGTGYTF. The DNA for the CDR3 is TGTGCCAGCGGCTGGGGAACTGGCTACACCTTC.

This rearrangement joins TRBV11-2 to TRBJ2-7; no definite D call. Trimming pared 5 bases from V and 0 bases from J, leaving 8 bases between. This CDR3 has 13 amino acids. The germline CDR1 and CDR2 sequences are SGHAT and FQNNGV. The CDR3 region is CASSPRSSYEQYF. For the CDR3, the DNA is TGTGCCAGCAGCCCCCGGTCCTCCTACGAGCAGTACTTC.